By frequency, the clone carrying this TCR beta chain is medium-sized. Antigen specificity is unknown. The CDR3 spans 15 residues. Per the germline V gene, CDR1 is SGHDN and CDR2 is FVKESK. The data are from a study of CD8 T cells in cerebrospinal fluid in Alzheimer's disease. Whole-study findings and limits: EBV-specific clones were neither the most expanded nor enriched in Alzheimer's patients. Patients with mild cognitive impairment or Alzheimer's disease had a larger top CSF clone percentage than controls. Expanded clones of at least 3% were commoner in Alzheimer's patients than healthy subjects.

Reprocessing the 10x single-cell sequencing reads, TCRdb reports a single entry for every CDR3 protein and omits DNA. This repertoire includes fewer than 2,000 distinct CDR3 sequences. The sample comprised cerebrospinal fluid. The genes are TRBV14 and TRBJ2-5; the D call of TRBD1 rests on TCRdb alone, since no DNA is present to check it. The sequence derives from a human donor with mild cognitive impairment. CDR3 in amino acids: CASSPPGQISETQYF.